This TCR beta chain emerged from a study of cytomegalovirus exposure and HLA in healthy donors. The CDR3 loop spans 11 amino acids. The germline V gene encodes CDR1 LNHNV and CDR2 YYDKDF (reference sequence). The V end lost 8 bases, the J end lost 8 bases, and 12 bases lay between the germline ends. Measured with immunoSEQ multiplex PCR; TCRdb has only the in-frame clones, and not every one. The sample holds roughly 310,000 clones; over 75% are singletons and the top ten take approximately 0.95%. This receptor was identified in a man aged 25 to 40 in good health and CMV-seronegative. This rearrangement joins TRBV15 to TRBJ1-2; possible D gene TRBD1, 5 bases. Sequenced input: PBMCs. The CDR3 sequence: CATWGLGGYTF. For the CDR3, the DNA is TGTGCCACCTGGGGCCTGGGGGGCTACACCTTC. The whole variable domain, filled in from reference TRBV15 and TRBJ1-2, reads DAMVIQNPRYQVTQFGKPVTLSCSQTLNHNVMYWYQQKSSQAPKLLFHYYDKDFNNEADTPDNFQSRRPNTSFCFLDIRSPGLGDTAMYLCATWGLGGYTFGSGTRLTVV.